These 2 T cell receptor beta chains were all obtained from the same sample, sequenced in a study of long-term antiretroviral therapy in people with HIV. immunoSEQ v3.0 was run at survey level. The repertoire was sequenced with immunoSEQ multiplex PCR; TCRdb's copy has only in-frame clones and lacks some. The sample comprises about 20,000 clones, 82% of which are singletons, and around 11% rests with the top ten. The source was unsorted PBMCs, collected around 2.5 years after starting antiretroviral therapy. The receptors come from a middle-aged man with HIV.

V and J are TRBV28 and TRBJ2-7, with no clear D. V gave up 3 bases and J gave up 0 bases, with 15 bases separating them. This CDR3 is built from 16 residues. CDR1 MDHEN and CDR2 SYDVKM come from the germline V gene. CDR3 coding DNA: TGTGCCAGCAGTTTGAGTGGGCCGCTACTCTCCTACGAGCAGTACTTC. This encodes CASSLSGPLLSYEQYF.

CDR3 nucleotide sequence: TGTGCCAGCTCACCGACAGGACCCGCTCCTGAGCAGTTCTTC. Its translation is CASSPTGPAPEQFF. The rearrangement uses TRBV18 and TRBJ2-1, with TRBD1 as a possible D gene (6 bases). Germline CDR1 KGHSH, CDR2 LQKENI. Trimming took 3 bases from V and 9 from J, leaving 15 bases between them. CDR3 length equals 14 residues.